This passage covers 23 T cell receptor beta chains from one sample sequenced in a study of cytomegalovirus exposure and HLA in healthy donors. PCR involved 60 Vbeta and 13 Jbeta primers. The protocol was immunoSEQ multiplex PCR, while the TCRdb copy is restricted to in-frame clones and leaves out a portion. The profile shows about 52,000 clones, about three quarters of them singletons. The specimen sequenced was PBMCs. The receptor source for this set is a young man in good health and CMV-seronegative.

The chain has TRBV4-3 and TRBJ2-7, with D possibly TRBD2 on 6 matching bases. Between the trimmed V and J ends, which lost 6 bases and 4 bases, there was a span of 13 bases. The CDR3 has 13 amino acids. The germline CDR1 and CDR2 sequences are LGHNA and YSLEER. The CDR3 DNA reads as TGCGCCAGCAGTGGACTAATTTCATACGAGCAGTACTTC. It codes for CASSGLISYEQYF.

The chain links TRBV2 to TRBJ2-7; D not certain. Trimming shortened V by 4 bases and J by 0 bases, and 7 bases separated the two germline ends. From germline, CDR1 is SNHLY and CDR2 FYNNEI. The CDR3 loop spans 13 amino acids. CDR3 amino acids: CASSALPSYEQYF. Written as DNA, the CDR3 is TGTGCCAGCAGTGCCCTACCCTCCTACGAGCAGTACTTC.

V is TRBV5-4 and J is TRBJ2-1, with 13 positions matching TRBD2. The germline gives CDR1 SGHNT, CDR2 YYREEE (reference sequence). This CDR3 contains 16 residues. V lost 0 bases and J lost 4; bases outside the gene matches: 1. CDR3 residues: CASSLEGLAGYNEQFF. CDR3 coding DNA: TGTGCCAGCAGCTTGGAGGGACTAGCGGGATACAATGAGCAGTTCTTC. Variable domain in full (rest from reference TRBV5-4 and TRBJ2-1): ETGVTQSPTHLIKTRGQQVTLRCSSQSGHNTVSWYQQALGQGPQFIFQYYREEENGRGNFPPRFSGLQFPNYSSELNVNALELDDSALYLCASSLEGLAGYNEQFFGPGTRLTVL.

This chain connects TRBV28 to TRBJ2-7; 7 bases are shared with TRBD2. Trimming removed 4 bases from V and 1 base from J; junction bases left unmatched: 10. CDR1 MDHEN and CDR2 SYDVKM come from the germline V gene. The length of the CDR3 is 16 residues. CDR3 DNA sequence: TGTGCCAGCAGTTCCCTTGGGGGGAGGGTATCCTACGAGCAGTACTTC. Protein sequence: CASSSLGGRVSYEQYF.

V usage is TRBV7-2 and J usage is TRBJ1-1; D call uncertain. Trimming removed 0 bases at V and 4 bases at J, with 15 bases between. This CDR3 is built from 16 residues. The germline V gene has CDR1 SGHTA and CDR2 FQGNSA. CDR3 sequence: CASSLAILSGGTEAFF. The CDR3 coding sequence is TGTGCCAGCAGCTTAGCTATTTTGTCGGGTGGCACTGAAGCTTTCTTT.

The chain is built from TRBV4-3 and TRBJ1-1; D remains unclear. Deletions cut 4 bases from V and 4 bases from J, with 13 bases between. The CDR3 contains 14 residues. Germline V CDR1 and CDR2: LGHNA, YSLEER. CDR3 sequence (DNA): TGCGCCAGCAGCCTAGAGACGAGGGCCACTGAAGCTTTCTTT. Encoded protein: CASSLETRATEAFF.

J is TRBJ1-4 and V is TRBV5-1; 7 nucleotides align to TRBD1. The CDR3 is 15 residues long. Germline assignment: CDR1 SGHRS and CDR2 YFSETQ. Germline trimming cut 0 bases from V and 5 bases from J; bases unmatched to any gene: 4. In nucleotides, the CDR3 is TGCGCCAGCAGCTTGGAGGGACAGCCCAATGAAAAACTGTTTTTT. Translation gives CASSLEGQPNEKLFF.

The chain's CDR3 is CASSYRESGNSEAFF. The CDR3 DNA follows: TGTGCCAGCAGTTACCGTGAGTCGGGTAACTCTGAAGCTTTCTTT. The chain couples TRBV6-5 to TRBJ1-1; D ambiguous. The ends were cut back, 2 bases at V and 6 bases at J, with 16 bases in the middle. Germline-derived CDR1 and CDR2 are MNHEY and SVGAGI. The CDR3 is made up of 15 amino acids.

The chain joins TRBV2 to TRBJ2-7; D gene ambiguous. This CDR3 spans 11 amino acids. Trimming shortened V by 8 bases and J by 3 bases, and 8 bases separated the two germline ends. Per the germline V gene, CDR1 is SNHLY and CDR2 is FYNNEI. For the CDR3, the DNA is TGTGCCAGCCGAAACTTCTACGAGCAGTACTTC. Translating it yields CASRNFYEQYF.

V is TRBV28 and J is TRBJ1-1, with 7 bases identical to TRBD1. Germline-derived CDR1 and CDR2 are MDHEN and SYDVKM. The ends lost 6 bases at V and 4 bases at J; junction bases unmatched: 14. There are 16 residues in the CDR3. The CDR3 DNA is TGTGCCAGCAGACCCACCGTCGGGGCAGGGGGCACTGAAGCTTTCTTT. It specifies CASRPTVGAGGTEAFF.

A single count supports this clone. This chain connects TRBV14 to TRBJ1-2; D is uncertain. The germline gives CDR1 SGHDN, CDR2 FVKESK. CDR3 size: 15 residues. Trimming took 2 bases from V and 7 from J, leaving 17 bases between them. The CDR3 is CASSQIETASFGYTF. The CDR3 DNA reads as TGTGCCAGCAGCCAAATTGAGACTGCCTCCTTTGGCTACACCTTC. The full variable domain, in which reference TRBV14 and TRBJ1-2 provide the parts outside the CDR3, is EAGVTQFPSHSVIEKGQTVTLRCDPISGHDNLYWYRRVMGKEIKFLLHFVKESKQDESGMPNNRFLAERTGGTYSTLKVQPAELEDSGVYFCASSQIETASFGYTFGSGTRLTVV.

J is TRBJ2-2 and V is TRBV18, with D possibly being TRBD1 (5 bases). With 5 bases removed from V and 5 bases from J, the gap between germline ends came to 6 bases. Germline V gene sequence: CDR1 KGHSH, CDR2 LQKENI. The length of the CDR3 is 12 residues. Here the CDR3 DNA reads TGTGCCAGCTCAGGGGCAACCGGGGAGCTGTTTTTT. Encoded protein: CASSGATGELFF.

The V call is TRBV4-2, the J call TRBJ2-2, with 7 positions matching TRBD2. The CDR3 spans 16 residues. J lost 1 base, V lost 0 bases, and 2 bases had no gene match. Germline V gives CDR1 LGHNA, CDR2 YNFKEQ. The CDR3 spells CASSQEGGKNTGELFF. The CDR3 DNA reads TGTGCCAGCAGCCAAGAGGGAGGGAAGAACACCGGGGAGCTGTTTTTT.

The rearrangement joins TRBV27 to TRBJ1-2; D perhaps matches TRBD1 (6 bases). The V and J ends lost 3 bases and 8 bases respectively, with 13 bases between them. The germline CDR1 and CDR2 sequences are MNHEY and SMNVEV (reference sequence). This CDR3 comprises 13 residues. CDR3 sequence reads: CASSFGTSGGYTF. The CDR3 coding sequence is TGTGCCAGCAGTTTCGGGACATCTGGCGGCTACACCTTC.

The CDR3 spells CASSLAGDGYTF. CDR3 nucleotide sequence: TGCGCCAGCAGCTTGGCCGGTGATGGCTACACCTTC. The rearrangement joins TRBV5-1 to TRBJ1-2, with D hard to call. With 0 bases removed from V and 6 bases from J, the gap between germline ends came to 6 bases. This CDR3 region has 12 residues. Per the germline V gene, CDR1 is SGHRS and CDR2 is YFSETQ. Full variable domain (missing parts from reference TRBV5-1 and TRBJ1-2): KAGVTQTPRYLIKTRGQQVTLSCSPISGHRSVSWYQQTPGQGLQFLFEYFSETQRNKGNFPGRFSGRQFSNSRSEMNVSTLELGDSALYLCASSLAGDGYTFGSGTRLTVV.

V and J are TRBV5-1 and TRBJ2-7; D possibly corresponds to TRBD1 (5 bases). Trimming removed 1 base from V and 6 bases from J, with 14 bases in between. This CDR3 spans 14 amino acids. In germline, CDR1 is SGHRS, CDR2 YFSETQ. CDR3 in amino acids: CASSLMQGNSEQYF. CDR3 DNA sequence: TGCGCCAGCAGCTTGATGCAGGGAAATAGCGAGCAGTACTTC.

This sequence joins TRBV18 and TRBJ2-7; 8 bases map to TRBD1. V shed 5 bases and J 2 bases; nucleotides not matched to a gene: 11. CDR1 is KGHSH and CDR2 is LQKENI in the germline V gene. This CDR3 is built from 16 residues. CDR3 DNA sequence: TGTGCCAGCTCATATGGGACAGGCCTCTGGACCTACGAGCAGTACTTC. Its translation is CASSYGTGLWTYEQYF. The whole variable domain, remainder taken from reference TRBV18 and TRBJ2-7, is NAGVMQNPRHLVRRRGQEARLRCSPMKGHSHVYWYRQLPEEGLKFMVYLQKENIIDESGMPKERFSAEFPKEGPSILRIQQVVRGDSAAYFCASSYGTGLWTYEQYFGPGTRLTVT.

CDR3 amino acids: CASSQDQRLAGEETQYF. In DNA, the CDR3 is TGCGCCAGCAGCCAAGACCAAAGACTAGCGGGAGAAGAGACCCAGTACTTC. The chain has TRBV4-3 and TRBJ2-5; 12 bases line up with TRBD2. The ends lost 0 bases at V and 3 bases at J; junction bases unmatched: 5. This CDR3 has 17 amino acids. Germline loops: CDR1 LGHNA, CDR2 YSLEER.

This clone occurred a few times. This chain links TRBV25-1 with TRBJ2-7; TRBD1 matches at 10 bases. Trimming at V came to 3 bases and at J to 6 bases, leaving 5 bases not matched to a gene. The CDR3 is made up of 14 amino acids. Germline V gene sequence: CDR1 MGHDK, CDR2 SYGVNS. Written as DNA, the CDR3 is TGTGCCAGCAGTGAGATGACAGGGGGCTTCGAGCAGTACTTC. It yields the protein CASSEMTGGFEQYF.

The gene calls are TRBV4-2 and TRBJ2-2; 14 positions agree with TRBD2. The CDR3 loop spans 18 amino acids. From germline, CDR1 is LGHNA and CDR2 YNFKEQ. J gave up 4 bases and V 3 bases, and 7 bases lay outside the gene matches. CDR3 loop: CASSQTGTSGRGTGELFF. The DNA of the CDR3 is TGTGCCAGCAGCCAGACCGGGACTAGCGGGAGAGGCACCGGGGAGCTGTTTTTT.

This clone was found once. This chain connects TRBV10-3 to TRBJ2-7, with 8 positions matching TRBD2. The junction had 10 bases not matched to a gene; V was cut back by 0 bases and J by 6 bases. Germline CDR1 ENHRY, CDR2 SYGVKD. CDR3 length: 16 amino acids. The CDR3 sequence: CAISESPGLVRGEQYF. In DNA, the CDR3 is TGTGCCATCAGTGAGTCCCCGGGACTAGTGCGCGGCGAGCAGTACTTC.

The CDR3 nucleotides read TGTGCCAGCAGCGTAGTATTGCGGAACGGGGAGCTGTTTTTT. Translation gives CASSVVLRNGELFF. The chain has TRBV9 and TRBJ2-2; D gene ambiguous. Germline V CDR1 and CDR2: SGDLS, YYNGEE. There are 14 residues in the CDR3. Between the trimmed V and J ends, which lost 0 bases and 7 bases, there was a span of 10 bases.

The CDR3 reads CASSPGTSPTYEQYF. CDR3 in DNA: TGTGCCAGCAGCCCGGGGACTAGCCCCACCTACGAGCAGTACTTC. This chain connects TRBV7-7 to TRBJ2-7, with TRBD2 identical over 9 bases. The CDR3 has 15 residues. Germline V lookup: CDR1 SSHAT, CDR2 FNYEAQ (reference sequence). The V segment lost 5 bases and the J segment 2 bases; nucleotides outside the gene matches: 7.